These 26 T cell receptor beta chains were sequenced from one sample in a study of T cells after yellow fever vaccination. TCRdb re-analysed the 5' RACE reads in MiXCR, keeping a single row per CDR3 protein. Among about 580,000 distinct CDR3 sequences listed, around 16% were seen once. The sequencing used PBMCs, collected less than 6 days after the first yellow fever vaccination. These receptors were obtained from a man aged 18 to 35 who received the YFV17D yellow fever vaccine.

The chain employs TRBV5-1 and TRBJ1-3; D remains unclear. The germline gives CDR1 SGHRS, CDR2 YFSETQ. Trimming removed 0 bases at V and 4 bases at J, with 11 bases between. CDR3 length: 15 residues. The CDR3 DNA is TGCGCCAGCAGCTTGGGTTGGGGAACCGGAAACACCATATATTTT. This sequence encodes CASSLGWGTGNTIYF.

V and J are TRBV6-2 or TRBV6-3 and TRBJ1-5; D gene uncertain. The CDR3 sequence is 13 residues long. CDR1 and CDR2 from the germline V gene are MNHEY and SVGEGT. V was cut by 4 bases and J by 5 bases, with 9 bases left in between. Here the CDR3 reads CASSSWAYQPQHF. The CDR3 DNA reads TGTGCCAGCAGTTCGTGGGCCTATCAGCCCCAGCATTTT.

This chain joins TRBV9 and TRBJ2-2; D unclear. The CDR3 runs to 13 residues. Looked up from germline, CDR1 is SGDLS and CDR2 is YYNGEE. V lost 2 bases to trimming and J lost 8 bases, with 10 bases between them. In nucleotides, the CDR3 is TGTGCCAGCAGCGTCGACACTGGAGGGGAGCTGTTTTTT. Amino acids: CASSVDTGGELFF.

There are a few counts of this clonotype. The chain's CDR3 is CASSVDGQGSYEQYF. In DNA, the CDR3 is TGTGCCAGCAGCGTAGATGGACAGGGTTCCTACGAGCAGTACTTC. The genes are TRBV9 and TRBJ2-7, with 8 bases identical to TRBD1. Per the germline V gene, CDR1 is SGDLS and CDR2 is YYNGEE. The V gene end was trimmed by 0 bases and the J gene end by 1 base; junction bases not matched to a gene: 3. The CDR3 covers 15 residues.

This clonotype was seen a few times. The chain combines TRBV19 with TRBJ2-2; no definite D call. CDR1 is LNHDA, CDR2 SQIVND, per germline (reference sequence). CDR3 size: 13 residues. Trimming removed 8 bases from V and 4 bases from J, with 11 bases in between. CDR3 DNA: TGTGCCAGTCGTCCACAGCGCACCGGGGAGCTGTTTTTT. It encodes CASRPQRTGELFF.

The chain recombines TRBV12-2 with TRBJ2-5; the table gives TRBD1 as D, unverified against the DNA. TRBV12-2 is a listed pseudogene. The CDR3 contains 15 residues. Here the CDR3 DNA reads TGTGCAAGTCGCTTAGCGGGACATATCCAAGAGACCCAGTACTTC. Its translation is CASRLAGHIQETQYF.

This clonotype came up a few times. The rearrangement uses TRBV11-1 and TRBJ1-2; the match to TRBD1 covers 7 bases. The V segment lost 3 bases and the J segment 3 bases; nucleotides outside the gene matches: 16. The CDR3 spans 18 residues. Germline CDR1 is SGHAT and CDR2 is FQDESV (reference sequence). The CDR3 coding sequence is TGTGCCAGCAGCTTTATTAGGACGACAGGGCTACAAGACTATGGCTACACCTTC. Translation: CASSFIRTTGLQDYGYTF.

The V and J genes are TRBV4-1 and TRBJ2-5; TRBD2 might be the D (6 bases). V was pared by 0 bases and J by 1 base, with 15 bases between. This CDR3 has 17 amino acids. Germline V CDR1 and CDR2: MGHRA, YSYEKL. The CDR3 DNA reads TGCGCCAGCAGCCAAGATTGGAATAGCGGCGGCCAAGAGACCCAGTACTTC. Amino acids: CASSQDWNSGGQETQYF.

This chain joins TRBV18 and TRBJ2-2; D tentatively fits TRBD1 or TRBD2 (5 bases each). CDR1 is KGHSH and CDR2 is LQKENI in the germline V gene. The CDR3 length is 17 residues. The V end was cut by 4 bases, the J end by 6 bases, with 21 bases between. In DNA, the CDR3 is TGTGCCAGCTCACAATCAAAACCCTCACCGGGACCCGGGGAGCTGTTTTTT. Translating it yields CASSQSKPSPGPGELFF.

This clonotype was seen repeatedly, ten times or more. The chain uses TRBV7-3 and TRBJ2-2, with D unresolved. Deletions cut 4 bases from V and 4 bases from J, with 7 bases between. The CDR3 is 13 residues long. Germline V gene sequence: CDR1 SGHTA, CDR2 FQGTGA. The CDR3 region is CASSSSSTGELFF. DNA of the CDR3: TGTGCCAGCAGCTCATCAAGCACCGGGGAGCTGTTTTTT.

In this sample, this clonotype turned up once. The chain carries TRBV11-3 and TRBJ1-1; TRBD1 is a possible D gene (5 bases). Germline V lookup: CDR1 SGHNT, CDR2 YENEEA. V was clipped by 5 bases and J by 2 bases, with 9 bases between them. The CDR3 covers 13 residues. For the CDR3, the DNA is TGTGCCAGCAGCAAACAGGAAAACACTGAAGCTTTCTTT. It specifies CASSKQENTEAFF.

The chain employs TRBV6-2 or TRBV6-3 and TRBJ2-4; no clear D gene. Germline CDR1 reads MNHEY; CDR2 reads SVGEGT. The CDR3 totals 19 residues. V shed 2 bases and J shed 0 bases, with 20 bases lying between them. For the CDR3, the DNA is TGTGCCAGCAGTTACACCCTCCCCGGGTCCCCTCTAGCCAAAAACATTCAGTACTTC. The encoded protein is CASSYTLPGSPLAKNIQYF.

V is TRBV12-3 or TRBV12-4 and J is TRBJ2-3; D tentatively fits TRBD1 or TRBD2 (6 bases each). The length of the CDR3 is 15 residues. The V end lost 2 bases, the J end lost 4 bases, and 13 bases lay between the germline ends. The CDR3 DNA follows: TGTGCCAGCAGTTTAAGGGGGGTGCTTGCAGATACGCAGTATTTT. It yields the protein CASSLRGVLADTQYF.

This clonotype has a handful of counts. This chain links TRBV10-3 with TRBJ1-5; D ambiguous. Germline CDR1 and CDR2: ENHRY and SYGVKD. Trimming stripped 4 bases from V and 2 bases from J, with 9 bases between. The CDR3 sequence is 14 residues long. This CDR3 is CAISATDRNQPQHF. The DNA of the CDR3 is TGTGCCATCAGTGCCACAGACCGCAATCAGCCCCAGCATTTT.

This clonotype was picked up a small number of times. This chain joins TRBV5-1 and TRBJ2-5, with TRBD2 matching over 7 bases. CDR1 and CDR2 (germline): SGHRS, YFSETQ. The CDR3 extends over 16 amino acids. The ends lost 3 bases at V and 2 bases at J; junction bases unmatched: 10. CDR3 DNA: TGCGCCAGCAGCTCGAGCGCCCGGGGACTACAAGAGACCCAGTACTTC. Its translation: CASSSSARGLQETQYF. The entire variable domain, with the rest obtained from reference TRBV5-1 and TRBJ2-5, is as follows: KAGVTQTPRYLIKTRGQQVTLSCSPISGHRSVSWYQQTPGQGLQFLFEYFSETQRNKGNFPGRFSGRQFSNSRSEMNVSTLELGDSALYLCASSSSARGLQETQYFGPGTRLLVL.

This clonotype was seen a handful of times. This chain uses TRBV10-3 with TRBJ1-5; D is possibly TRBD1 (6 bases). Between the trimmed V and J ends, which lost 4 bases and 5 bases, there was a span of 9 bases. CDR3 size: 13 residues. Germline V gene lookup returns CDR1 ENHRY and CDR2 SYGVKD. CDR3 DNA sequence: TGTGCCATCAGTGGACCAGGGGATCAGCCCCAGCATTTT. Amino acid sequence: CAISGPGDQPQHF.

This clonotype occurred a few times. The chain uses TRBV5-1 and TRBJ2-7, with 13 bases that match TRBD2. CDR1 and CDR2 (germline): SGHRS, YFSETQ. The CDR3 consists of 15 residues. Trimming removed 4 bases from V and 3 bases from J; junction bases left unmatched: 4. The CDR3 sequence: CASSTGLAGYYEQYF. The CDR3 DNA follows: TGCGCCAGCAGCACGGGACTAGCGGGGTACTACGAGCAGTACTTC.

CDR3 DNA: TGTGCCAGTAGAGCCCCCAACCACAATCAGCCCCAGCATTTT. As protein: CASRAPNHNQPQHF. The chain employs TRBV19 and TRBJ1-5; D gene ambiguous. The CDR3 is 14 residues long. The V gene lost 6 bases and the J gene lost 3 bases, with 12 bases spanning the gap. CDR1 LNHDA and CDR2 SQIVND come from the germline V gene (reference sequence).

This clonotype came up many times. The V and J genes are TRBV5-5 and TRBJ2-2; D is tentatively TRBD1 or TRBD2 (6 bases each). In germline, CDR1 is SGHKS, CDR2 YYEKEE (reference sequence). With 4 bases removed from V and 3 bases from J, the gap between germline ends came to 13 bases. This CDR3 has 15 amino acids. This CDR3 is CASSLGGQHTGELFF. DNA for the CDR3: TGTGCCAGCAGCCTGGGGGGACAACACACCGGGGAGCTGTTTTTT.

The chain combines TRBV10-3 with TRBJ2-5; D gene unclear. The V end was cut by 0 bases, the J end by 2 bases, with 10 bases between. The CDR3 extends over 15 amino acids. The germline V gene has CDR1 ENHRY and CDR2 SYGVKD. CDR3 in amino acids: CAISESQYSQETQYF. The CDR3 nucleotides are TGTGCCATCAGTGAGTCTCAATACAGTCAAGAGACCCAGTACTTC.

This clonotype was observed many times. The genes are TRBV11-1 and TRBJ2-3; TRBD2 matches 15 bases. V lost 5 bases, J lost 3 bases, and 12 bases stayed unmatched. CDR1 is SGHAT, CDR2 FQDESV, per germline (reference sequence). This CDR3 has 19 amino acids. The CDR3 protein is CASSPRTSGGAVGTDTQYF. Here the CDR3 DNA reads TGTGCCAGCAGCCCCCGGACTAGCGGGGGGGCGGTAGGTACAGATACGCAGTATTTT.

Only a few counts were recorded for this clonotype. CDR3 in DNA: TGTGCCAGCAGCGTATTAGTAGGTGCCGGGGAGCTGTTTTTT. Its protein product is CASSVLVGAGELFF. The V gene is TRBV9, the J gene TRBJ2-2; no definite D call. Looked up from germline, CDR1 is SGDLS and CDR2 is YYNGEE. V gave up 1 base and J gave up 6 bases, with 10 bases separating them. The CDR3 runs 14 residues.

The chain carries TRBV6-5 and TRBJ1-4, with 9 nucleotides matching TRBD1. The V segment lost 1 base and the J segment 3 bases; nucleotides outside the gene matches: 3. The CDR3 consists of 16 residues. The V gene's germline CDR1 is MNHEY and CDR2 SVGAGI. The CDR3 DNA reads as TGTGCCAGCAGTTACTTACAGGGGGCGGCTAATGAAAAACTGTTTTTT. Translated, it gives CASSYLQGAANEKLFF.

This clonotype was observed a handful of times. V is TRBV4-3 and J is TRBJ2-1; tentatively, D is TRBD1 (6 bases). The CDR3 runs 14 residues. The V gene's germline CDR1 is LGHNA and CDR2 YSLEER. With 2 bases removed from V and 4 bases from J, the gap between germline ends came to 9 bases. In DNA, the CDR3 is TGCGCCAGCAGCCAAAGGGACACGTACAATGAGCAGTTCTTC. This codes for CASSQRDTYNEQFF.

This clonotype was observed a handful of times. The chain has TRBV5-1 and TRBJ2-7, with D perhaps matching TRBD1 (5 bases). The germline V gene has CDR1 SGHRS and CDR2 YFSETQ. CDR3 length equals 14 residues. Trimming stripped 4 bases from V and 0 bases from J, with 11 bases between. The CDR3 region is CASSVDTNSYEQYV. The CDR3 nucleotides are TGCGCCAGCAGCGTGGACACCAACTCCTACGAGCAGTACGTC.

This clonotype has only a few counts. The chain is built from TRBV20-1 and TRBJ2-5; TRBD1 might be the D (6 bases). CDR1 is DFQATT, CDR2 SNEGSKA, per germline (reference sequence). The CDR3 runs to 12 residues. V dropped 5 bases and J dropped 3 bases, with 10 bases sitting between them. The CDR3 region has the DNA TGCAGTGCTCTACGACAGGAAGAGACCCAGTACTTC. Translation: CSALRQEETQYF.